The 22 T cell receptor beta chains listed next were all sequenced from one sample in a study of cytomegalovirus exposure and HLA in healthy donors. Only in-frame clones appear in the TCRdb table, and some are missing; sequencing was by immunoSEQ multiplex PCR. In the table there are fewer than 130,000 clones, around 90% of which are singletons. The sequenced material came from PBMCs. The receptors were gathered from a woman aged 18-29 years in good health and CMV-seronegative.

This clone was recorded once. CDR3 sequence reads: CASSTTGTGGDSNTEAFF. CDR3 nucleotides: TGTGCCAGCTCGACCACCGGGACAGGGGGAGATTCTAACACTGAAGCTTTCTTT. The chain is built from TRBV18 and TRBJ1-1; 11 nucleotides match TRBD1. J was trimmed by 2 bases and V by 6 bases; bases with no gene match: 14. In germline, CDR1 is KGHSH, CDR2 LQKENI. The CDR3 consists of 18 residues.

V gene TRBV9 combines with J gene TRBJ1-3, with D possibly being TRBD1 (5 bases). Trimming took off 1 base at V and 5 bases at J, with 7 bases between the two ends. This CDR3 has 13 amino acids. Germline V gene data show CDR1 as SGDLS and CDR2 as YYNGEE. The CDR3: CASSVSGRNTIYF. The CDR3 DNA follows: TGTGCCAGCAGCGTATCAGGGAGAAACACCATATATTTT.

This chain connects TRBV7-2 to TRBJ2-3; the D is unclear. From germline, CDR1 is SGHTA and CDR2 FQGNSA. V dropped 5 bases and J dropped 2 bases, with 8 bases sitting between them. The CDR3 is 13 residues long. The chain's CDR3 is CASSLSLTDTQYF. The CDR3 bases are TGTGCCAGCAGCCTATCCCTCACAGATACGCAGTATTTT. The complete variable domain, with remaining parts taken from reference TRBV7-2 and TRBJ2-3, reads GAGVSQSPSNKVTEKGKDVELRCDPISGHTALYWYRQSLGQGLEFLIYFQGNSAPDKSGLPSDRFSAERTGGSVSTLTIQRTQQEDSAVYLCASSLSLTDTQYFGPGTRLTVL.

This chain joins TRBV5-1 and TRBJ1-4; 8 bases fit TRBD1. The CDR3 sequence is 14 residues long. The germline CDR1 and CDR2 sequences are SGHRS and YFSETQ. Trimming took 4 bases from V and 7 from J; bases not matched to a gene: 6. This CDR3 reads CASSRTGTGEKLFF. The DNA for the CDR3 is TGCGCCAGCAGCCGGACAGGGACGGGTGAAAAACTGTTTTTT.

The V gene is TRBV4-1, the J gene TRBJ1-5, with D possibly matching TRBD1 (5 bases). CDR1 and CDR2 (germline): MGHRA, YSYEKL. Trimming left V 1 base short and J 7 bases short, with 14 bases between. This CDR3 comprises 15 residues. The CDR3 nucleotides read TGCGCCAGCAGCCAAGTAACGGGGGTTAAGCAGCCCCAGCATTTT. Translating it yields CASSQVTGVKQPQHF.

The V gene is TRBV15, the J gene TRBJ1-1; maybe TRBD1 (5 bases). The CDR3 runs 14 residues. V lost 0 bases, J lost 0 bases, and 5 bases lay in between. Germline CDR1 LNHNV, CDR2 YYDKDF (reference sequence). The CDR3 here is CATSRDRVNTEAFF. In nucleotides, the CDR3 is TGTGCCACCAGCAGAGACAGGGTGAACACTGAAGCTTTCTTT.

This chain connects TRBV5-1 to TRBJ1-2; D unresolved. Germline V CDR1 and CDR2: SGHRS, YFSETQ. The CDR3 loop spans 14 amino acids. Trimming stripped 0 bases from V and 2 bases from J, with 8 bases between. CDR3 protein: CASSLEVGNYGYTF. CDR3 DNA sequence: TGCGCCAGCAGCTTGGAGGTCGGGAACTATGGCTACACCTTC.

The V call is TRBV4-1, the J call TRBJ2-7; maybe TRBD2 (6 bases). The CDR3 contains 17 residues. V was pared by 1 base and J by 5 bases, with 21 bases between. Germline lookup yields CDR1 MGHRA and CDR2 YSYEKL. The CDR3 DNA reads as TGCGCCAGCAGCCAAGCCGACTTGGCGGGGCTTAGGAACGAGCAGTACTTC. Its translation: CASSQADLAGLRNEQYF.

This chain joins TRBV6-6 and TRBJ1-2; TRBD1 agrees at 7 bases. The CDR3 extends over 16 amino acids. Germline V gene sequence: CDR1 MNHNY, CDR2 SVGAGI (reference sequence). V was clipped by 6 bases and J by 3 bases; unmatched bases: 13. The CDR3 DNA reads TGTGCCAGCAGCCCTATCCCTCCGGGACAGCACTATGGCTACACCTTC. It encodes CASSPIPPGQHYGYTF.

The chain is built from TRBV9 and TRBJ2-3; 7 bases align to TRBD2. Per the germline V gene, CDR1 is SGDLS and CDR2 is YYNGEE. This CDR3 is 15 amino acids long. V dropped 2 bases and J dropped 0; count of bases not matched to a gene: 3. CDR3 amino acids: CASSVGRGSTDTQYF. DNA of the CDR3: TGTGCCAGCAGCGTGGGGCGGGGGAGCACAGATACGCAGTATTTT.

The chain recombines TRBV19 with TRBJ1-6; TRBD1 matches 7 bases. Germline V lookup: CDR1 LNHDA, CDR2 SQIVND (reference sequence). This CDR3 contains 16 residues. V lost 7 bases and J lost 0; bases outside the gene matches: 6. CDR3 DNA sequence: TGTGCCAGTACCTCCGGGACAGACTCCTATAATTCACCCCTCCACTTT. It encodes CASTSGTDSYNSPLHF.

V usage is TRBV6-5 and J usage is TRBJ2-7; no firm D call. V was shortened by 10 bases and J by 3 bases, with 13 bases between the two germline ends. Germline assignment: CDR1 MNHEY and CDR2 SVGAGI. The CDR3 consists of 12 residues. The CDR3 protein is CATLSIGYEQYF. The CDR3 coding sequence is TGTGCCACCCTGTCTATCGGCTACGAGCAGTACTTC.

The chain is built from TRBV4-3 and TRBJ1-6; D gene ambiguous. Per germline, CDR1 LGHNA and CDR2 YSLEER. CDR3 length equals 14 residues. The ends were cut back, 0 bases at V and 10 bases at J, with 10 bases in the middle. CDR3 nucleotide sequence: TGCGCCAGCAGCCAAGACCAGACTGAGTCACCCCTCCACTTT. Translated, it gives CASSQDQTESPLHF.

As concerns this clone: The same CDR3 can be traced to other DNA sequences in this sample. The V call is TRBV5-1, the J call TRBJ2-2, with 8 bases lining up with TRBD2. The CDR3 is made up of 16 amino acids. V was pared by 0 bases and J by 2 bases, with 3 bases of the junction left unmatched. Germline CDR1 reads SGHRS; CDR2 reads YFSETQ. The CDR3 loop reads CASSLGLAGNTGELFF. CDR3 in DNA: TGCGCCAGCAGCTTGGGGCTAGCGGGTAACACCGGGGAGCTGTTTTTT.

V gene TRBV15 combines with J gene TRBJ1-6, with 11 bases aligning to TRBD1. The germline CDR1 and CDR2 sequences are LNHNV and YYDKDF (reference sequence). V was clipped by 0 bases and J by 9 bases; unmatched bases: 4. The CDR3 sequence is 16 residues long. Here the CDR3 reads CATSREKGQGGSPLHF. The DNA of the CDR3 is TGTGCCACCAGCAGAGAAAAGGGACAGGGGGGTTCACCCCTCCACTTT.

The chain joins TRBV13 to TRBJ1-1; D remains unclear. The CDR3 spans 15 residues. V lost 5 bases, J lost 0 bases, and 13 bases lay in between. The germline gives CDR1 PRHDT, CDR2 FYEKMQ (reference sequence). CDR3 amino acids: CASSPPGRVNTEAFF. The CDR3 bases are TGTGCCAGCAGCCCTCCCGGCCGGGTGAACACTGAAGCTTTCTTT. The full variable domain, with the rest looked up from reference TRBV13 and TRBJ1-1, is AAGVIQSPRHLIKEKRETATLKCYPIPRHDTVYWYQQGPGQDPQFLISFYEKMQSDKGSIPDRFSAQQFSDYHSELNMSSLELGDSALYFCASSPPGRVNTEAFFGQGTRLTVV.

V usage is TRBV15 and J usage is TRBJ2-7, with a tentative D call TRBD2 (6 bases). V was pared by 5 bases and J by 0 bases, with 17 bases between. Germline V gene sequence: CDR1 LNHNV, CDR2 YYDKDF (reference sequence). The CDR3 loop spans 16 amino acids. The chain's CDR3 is CATSGTVTSSSYEQYF. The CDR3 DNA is TGTGCCACCAGCGGGACTGTAACCTCGAGCTCCTACGAGCAGTACTTC.

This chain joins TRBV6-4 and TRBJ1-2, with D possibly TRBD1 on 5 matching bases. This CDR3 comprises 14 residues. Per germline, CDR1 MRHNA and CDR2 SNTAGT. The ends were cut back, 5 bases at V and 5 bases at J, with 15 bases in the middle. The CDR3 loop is CASSPTESGYGYTF. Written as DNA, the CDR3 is TGTGCCAGCAGTCCCACCGAGTCAGGGTATGGCTACACCTTC.

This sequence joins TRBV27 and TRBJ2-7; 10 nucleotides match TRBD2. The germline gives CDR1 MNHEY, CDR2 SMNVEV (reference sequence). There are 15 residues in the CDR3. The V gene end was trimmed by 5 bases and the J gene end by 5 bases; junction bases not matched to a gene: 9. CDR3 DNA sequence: TGTGCCAGCAGTGACGCCGGGACTAGCGACCACGAGCAGTACTTC. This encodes CASSDAGTSDHEQYF.

The CDR3 reads CASSLTGYEQYF. CDR3 DNA: TGTGCCAGCAGCTTAACCGGCTACGAGCAGTACTTC. J is TRBJ2-7 and V is TRBV7-2; no reliable D call. CDR1 is SGHTA and CDR2 is FQGNSA in the germline V gene. CDR3 size: 12 residues. V lost 2 bases, J lost 3 bases, and 5 bases lay in between.

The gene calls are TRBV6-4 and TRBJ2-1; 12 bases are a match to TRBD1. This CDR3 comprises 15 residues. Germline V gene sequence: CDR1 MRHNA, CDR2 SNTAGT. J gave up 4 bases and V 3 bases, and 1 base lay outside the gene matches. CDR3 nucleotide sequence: TGTGCCAGCAGTGAGGGACAGGGGGCGTACAATGAGCAGTTCTTC. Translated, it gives CASSEGQGAYNEQFF.

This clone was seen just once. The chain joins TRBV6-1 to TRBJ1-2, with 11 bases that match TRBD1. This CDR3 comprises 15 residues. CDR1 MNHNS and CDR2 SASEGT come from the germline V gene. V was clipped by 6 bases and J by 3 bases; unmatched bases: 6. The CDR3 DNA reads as TGTGCCAGCAGAGCCGGGACAGGGGGTGACTATGGCTACACCTTC. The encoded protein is CASRAGTGGDYGYTF.